The 15 T cell receptor beta chains presented below share a single source sample, sequenced in a study of T cell responses to AZD1222 COVID-19 vaccine. Method: immunoSEQ multiplex PCR; TCRdb's copy keeps in-frame clones and lacks some. The sample yields tens of thousands of clones, 89% seen once. The sequences come from peripheral blood, collected 28 days after the second AZD1222 dose. These TCRs come from an adult who received the AZD1222 COVID-19 vaccine.

Here the CDR3 DNA reads TGTGCCAGCAGCGTAGATCCGGGGGGCACAGATACGCAGTATTTT. The encoded protein is CASSVDPGGTDTQYF. This chain uses TRBV9 with TRBJ2-3; D may be TRBD2 (6 bases). The germline CDR1 and CDR2 sequences are SGDLS and YYNGEE. This CDR3 comprises 15 residues. Trimming left V 0 bases short and J 1 base short, with 9 bases between.

This clone was picked up one time. J is TRBJ2-1 and V is TRBV14; 10 bases line up with TRBD2. Germline-derived CDR1 and CDR2 are SGHDN and FVKESK. The J segment lost 7 bases and the V segment lost 4 bases, leaving 7 bases of the junction unmatched. The length of the CDR3 is 15 residues. The CDR3 protein is CASSLRASGGNEQFF. CDR3 coding DNA: TGTGCCAGCAGCCTAAGGGCTAGCGGGGGTAATGAGCAGTTCTTC.

The genes are TRBV4-1 and TRBJ2-7; TRBD1 might be the D (5 bases). Germline lookup yields CDR1 MGHRA and CDR2 YSYEKL. Trimming took 8 bases from V and 3 from J, leaving 17 bases between them. The CDR3 runs to 14 residues. CDR3 nucleotides: TGCGCCAGCGCCCCTGGGCAGGGTTTCTACGAGCAGTACTTC. This codes for CASAPGQGFYEQYF.

This clone was observed once. The rearrangement links TRBV6-5 to TRBJ2-5, with D perhaps matching TRBD2 (6 bases). The CDR3 has 16 amino acids. The germline V gene has CDR1 MNHEY and CDR2 SVGAGI. V was trimmed by 0 bases and J by 1 base, leaving 12 bases between them. The CDR3: CASSYSAGRTQETQYF. CDR3 nucleotide sequence: TGTGCCAGCAGTTACTCCGCGGGGCGGACCCAAGAGACCCAGTACTTC.

The chain has TRBV11-3 and TRBJ1-3; TRBD1 is a possible D gene (6 bases). Germline CDR1 SGHNT, CDR2 YENEEA. The germline V and J ends were trimmed by 6 bases and 4 bases, with 10 bases remaining between them. The CDR3 is made up of 13 amino acids. The CDR3 sequence: CASSETGGNTIYF. The CDR3 bases are TGTGCCAGCAGTGAGACAGGAGGAAACACCATATATTTT.

This clone has a single count. A much larger clone sits a single nucleotide away, making a read error possible. The chain is built from TRBV7-9 and TRBJ1-1, with D uncertain. Trimming shortened V by 6 bases and J by 5 bases, and 4 bases separated the two germline ends. The CDR3 spans 10 residues. CDR1 and CDR2 from the germline V gene are SEHNR and FQNEAQ (reference sequence). The CDR3 protein is CASRGTEAFF. Here the CDR3 DNA reads TGTGCCAGCAGAGGGACTGAAGCTTTCTTT.

V usage is TRBV6-4 and J usage is TRBJ2-3, with 8 bases fitting TRBD1. The germline gives CDR1 MRHNA, CDR2 SNTAGT. V gave up 6 bases and J gave up 4 bases; unmatched junction bases: 6. CDR3 length: 14 amino acids. This CDR3 is CASSHTGGSDTQYF. CDR3 bases: TGTGCCAGCAGCCATACAGGGGGGTCAGATACGCAGTATTTT.

The chain links TRBV2 to TRBJ2-6; D gene uncertain. The CDR3 has 14 residues. The V gene lost 4 bases and the J gene lost 0 bases, with 4 bases spanning the gap. Germline V lookup: CDR1 SNHLY, CDR2 FYNNEI. The CDR3 nucleotides are TGTGCCAGCAGTGTTAGCTCTGGGGCCAACGTCCTGACTTTC. It specifies CASSVSSGANVLTF.

The rearrangement uses TRBV28 and TRBJ1-3; D call uncertain. Germline V gene data show CDR1 as MDHEN and CDR2 as SYDVKM. V lost 2 bases to trimming and J lost 3 bases, with 11 bases between them. The length of the CDR3 is 15 residues. The CDR3 spells CASSLQVSGGNTIYF. The CDR3 nucleotides read TGTGCCAGCAGTTTACAGGTCTCAGGTGGAAACACCATATATTTT.

V and J are TRBV10-3 and TRBJ1-2, with no clear D. V lost 0 bases, J lost 7 bases, and 18 bases lay in between. The germline CDR1 and CDR2 sequences are ENHRY and SYGVKD. This CDR3 is built from 16 residues. The CDR3 nucleotides are TGTGCCATCAGTGAGTCGGTACGCAAACCATCCCCTGGCTACACCTTC. Encoded protein: CAISESVRKPSPGYTF.

In its sample, this clone was seen once. The rearrangement uses TRBV7-8 and TRBJ1-1, with 7 nucleotides matching TRBD1. Germline CDR1 and CDR2: SGHVS and FQNEAQ. V was pared by 4 bases and J by 4 bases, with 9 bases of the junction left unmatched. The CDR3 sequence is 15 residues long. In nucleotides, the CDR3 is TGTGCCAGCAGCTCCCCAGAGACAGGGATCACTGAAGCTTTCTTT. Translation: CASSSPETGITEAFF.

V and J are TRBV2 and TRBJ2-3; D might be TRBD1 or TRBD2, each matching 6 bases. CDR1 is SNHLY and CDR2 is FYNNEI in the germline V gene. This CDR3 comprises 16 residues. V was clipped by 5 bases and J by 2 bases, with 17 bases between them. Here the CDR3 DNA reads TGTGCCAGCAGTCCCACGTTTGGGGGGCCCACAGATACGCAGTATTTT. It encodes CASSPTFGGPTDTQYF.

The rearrangement uses TRBV9 and TRBJ1-1; no clear D. The CDR3 spans 14 residues. Deletions cut 4 bases from V and 4 bases from J, with 14 bases between. From germline, CDR1 is SGDLS and CDR2 YYNGEE. The CDR3 sequence: CASSPRGPGTEAFF. The CDR3 nucleotides are TGTGCCAGCAGCCCCCGTGGTCCAGGCACTGAAGCTTTCTTT.

The chain recombines TRBV6-5 with TRBJ1-6; no clear D. Germline-derived CDR1 and CDR2 are MNHEY and SVGAGI. CDR3 size: 15 residues. Trimming took off 7 bases at V and 0 bases at J, with 10 bases between the two ends. In nucleotides, the CDR3 is TGTGCCAGCATAGGAGGGAGCTCCTATAATTCACCCCTCCACTTT. Translation: CASIGGSSYNSPLHF.

The rearrangement links TRBV7-8 to TRBJ2-7; D is undetermined. The germline V gene encodes CDR1 SGHVS and CDR2 FQNEAQ. The CDR3 is 14 amino acids. V gave up 0 bases and J gave up 3 bases, with 9 bases separating them. The CDR3, as DNA: TGTGCCAGCAGCTTAGCTACTGGGATCTACGAGCAGTACTTC. It encodes CASSLATGIYEQYF.